These 2 T cell receptor beta chains came from one sample sequenced in a study of Tregs in tolerant kidney transplant recipients. Assay used: immunoSEQ multiplex PCR; TCRdb lists only in-frame clones, some missing. This table has around 85,000 clones, approximately 89% appearing once. The starting material was Tregs from blood, obtained before the transplant. These receptors were obtained from a human donor who received a combined kidney and bone marrow transplant.

The V and J genes are TRBV6-5 and TRBJ2-7; a possible D gene is TRBD1 (7 bases). V was trimmed by 4 bases and J by 0 bases, leaving 16 bases between them. CDR1 is MNHEY and CDR2 is SVGAGI in the germline V gene. The CDR3 is 16 residues long. The CDR3 DNA reads TGTGCCAGCAGTTCACGGGGGACAGATTTCTCCTACGAGCAGTACTTC. Its protein product is CASSSRGTDFSYEQYF.

V gene TRBV28 combines with J gene TRBJ2-7, with D perhaps matching TRBD1 (7 bases). Germline V lookup: CDR1 MDHEN, CDR2 SYDVKM. Deletions cut 10 bases from V and 5 bases from J, with 15 bases between. CDR3 length equals 12 residues. CDR3 protein: CATQGGGDEQYF. CDR3 coding DNA: TGTGCCACCCAGGGGGGAGGAGACGAGCAGTACTTC. Full variable domain (outside the CDR3, taken from reference TRBV28 and TRBJ2-7): DVKVTQSSRYLVKRTGEKVFLECVQDMDHENMFWYRQDPGLGLRLIYFSYDVKMKEKGDIPEGYSVSREKKERFSLILESASTNQTSMYLCATQGGGDEQYFGPGTRLTVT.